This T cell receptor (beta chain) was sequenced for a study of blood T cell repertoires in COVID-19. Study details: Samples of COVID-19 (acute and convalescent) were obtained from the United States, Italy and Spain. From T cells, B-cell-depleted T cells, or PBMCs came the material, which was cDNA or gDNA.

In the source study's methods: It was from reference gene primer amplification that nucleated cell counts were estimated. The assay was immunoSEQ multiplex PCR, and TCRdb's table has in-frame clones only and misses some. V, J and clone size reflect that table, while D and trimming were determined from the DNA. The table records approximately 74,000 clones, about 91% of them present only once. The V end lost 2 bases, the J end lost 5 bases, and 9 bases lay between the germline ends. The CDR3 runs 13 residues. Germline V gene data show CDR1 as MDHEN and CDR2 as SYDVKM. Material for sequencing was peripheral blood. The clonotype was recovered from a woman aged 80 or over with active or convalescent COVID-19. The rearrangement links TRBV28 to TRBJ1-2; tentative D call: TRBD1 (5 bases). The CDR3 region has the DNA TGTGCCAGCAGTTTAAAGACAGAGTATGGCTACACCTTC. This codes for CASSLKTEYGYTF.